This TCR beta chain stems from a study of monozygotic twins with inflammatory bowel disease. This CDR3 has 15 residues. One entry per CDR3 protein, without DNA, is what TCRdb gives after re-calling the 5' RACE reads. The sample is made up of around 140,000 distinct CDR3 sequences, and the top ten hold 2% to 2.5% of it. The receptor comes from a human donor with ulcerative colitis or Crohn's disease, or a healthy co-twin of an affected twin (not recorded which). Sequenced sample: blood. The genes are TRBV12-3 or TRBV12-4 and TRBJ2-7; TCRdb lists TRBD2, though no DNA is available to test this call. The CDR3 sequence: CASSRHTSGAYEQYF.